Below, 9 T cell receptor beta chains from the same sample are listed, as sequenced in a study of blood T cell repertoires in COVID-19 (dated by TCRdb to the early 2020s). The library was made by the immunoSEQ multiplex PCR assay. TCRdb retrieved this table from immuneACCESS and kept in-frame rearrangements only. Not all clones are present; in checked studies, unresolved V genes account for under half, and no reason is known for the remainder. The sample has roughly 230,000 clones on record, 85% to 90% of them singletons. The ten largest clonotypes hold 2.1% of the sample. The sequenced material came from peripheral blood. Receptors were obtained from a woman aged 60 to 75 with COVID-19, enrolled during active disease.

The chain has TRBV11-2 and TRBJ1-2, with TRBD1 matching 8 bases. CDR1 is SGHAT and CDR2 is FQNNGV in the germline V gene. The CDR3 length is 16 residues. With 1 base clipped from V and 8 bases from J, the junction kept 12 bases outside the gene matches. CDR3 DNA: TGTGCCAGCAGCTTAGTAGGTAGCCAGGGGGCCGGGGGCTACACCTTC. Translation gives CASSLVGSQGAGGYTF.

This chain joins TRBV5-6 and TRBJ2-3, with TRBD1 matching 11 bases. The CDR3 is 15 residues long. The ends lost 3 bases at V and 5 bases at J; junction bases unmatched: 5. Germline CDR1 reads SGHDT; CDR2 reads YYEEEE. This CDR3 reads CASSYRDRGVDTQYF. For the CDR3, the DNA is TGTGCCAGCAGCTACAGGGACAGGGGGGTAGATACGCAGTATTTT.

This chain links TRBV4-2 with TRBJ1-2; D gene unclear. Per germline, CDR1 LGHNA and CDR2 YNFKEQ. V lost 2 bases to trimming and J lost 2 bases, with 9 bases between them. This CDR3 has 14 amino acids. CDR3 protein: CASSQPPGNYGYTF. CDR3 bases: TGTGCCAGCAGCCAACCACCGGGAAACTATGGCTACACCTTC.

Comment on this clone: Compared with germline, one end of the junction differs, possibly owing to a read error. The chain recombines TRBV7-7 with TRBJ2-5, with 10 bases identical to TRBD1. This CDR3 has 14 amino acids. The germline CDR1 and CDR2 sequences are SSHAT and FNYEAQ (reference sequence). CDR3 loop: CASSPDRGRETQYF. In nucleotides, the CDR3 is TGTGCTAGCAGCCCCGACAGGGGGCGGGAGACCCAGTACTTC.

This clone was counted between two and nine times. This chain links TRBV6-2 or TRBV6-3 with TRBJ1-6; 10 positions agree with TRBD1. The CDR3 extends over 20 amino acids. The J segment lost 14 bases and the V segment lost 4 bases, leaving 26 bases of the junction unmatched. Per the germline V gene, CDR1 is MNHEY and CDR2 is SVGEGT. The CDR3: CASSSVLFSQGQGLILSLHF. The CDR3 DNA reads TGTGCCAGCAGTTCCGTACTTTTTTCCCAGGGACAGGGGCTAATTTTGTCCCTCCACTTT.

V is TRBV5-1 and J is TRBJ2-7; 11 bases match TRBD1. Trimming at V came to 4 bases and at J to 5 bases, leaving 5 bases not matched to a gene. CDR3 size: 14 residues. Germline V gives CDR1 SGHRS, CDR2 YFSETQ. This CDR3 is CASSGGQGVHEQYF. The CDR3 region has the DNA TGCGCCAGCAGCGGGGGACAGGGGGTCCACGAGCAGTACTTC. The full variable domain, with the rest looked up from reference TRBV5-1 and TRBJ2-7, is KAGVTQTPRYLIKTRGQQVTLSCSPISGHRSVSWYQQTPGQGLQFLFEYFSETQRNKGNFPGRFSGRQFSNSRSEMNVSTLELGDSALYLCASSGGQGVHEQYFGPGTRLTVT.

The rearrangement joins TRBV6-6 to TRBJ1-2; D is uncertain. Trimming removed 8 bases at V and 3 bases at J, with 16 bases between. The CDR3 totals 14 residues. CDR1 is MNHNY and CDR2 is SVGAGI in the germline V gene (reference sequence). The CDR3 DNA follows: TGTGCCAGCGTCAACAGCGGAAGTTACTATGGCTACACCTTC. It yields the protein CASVNSGSYYGYTF.

The gene calls are TRBV19 and TRBJ1-6; 7 nucleotides line up with TRBD1. The CDR3 has 14 amino acids. The V segment lost 7 bases and the J segment 6 bases; nucleotides outside the gene matches: 6. Per the germline V gene, CDR1 is LNHDA and CDR2 is SQIVND (reference sequence). The chain's CDR3 is CASKPGQVNSPLHF. Written as DNA, the CDR3 is TGTGCCAGTAAACCTGGACAGGTTAATTCACCCCTCCACTTT.

This sequence joins TRBV30 and TRBJ2-2; D is possibly TRBD1 (5 bases). V was shortened by 2 bases and J by 4 bases, with 8 bases between the two germline ends. In germline, CDR1 is GTSNPN, CDR2 SVGIG (reference sequence). CDR3 size: 13 residues. The CDR3 DNA reads TGTGCCTGGAGTAGGGGATCCACCGGGGAGCTGTTTTTT. It translates to CAWSRGSTGELFF.